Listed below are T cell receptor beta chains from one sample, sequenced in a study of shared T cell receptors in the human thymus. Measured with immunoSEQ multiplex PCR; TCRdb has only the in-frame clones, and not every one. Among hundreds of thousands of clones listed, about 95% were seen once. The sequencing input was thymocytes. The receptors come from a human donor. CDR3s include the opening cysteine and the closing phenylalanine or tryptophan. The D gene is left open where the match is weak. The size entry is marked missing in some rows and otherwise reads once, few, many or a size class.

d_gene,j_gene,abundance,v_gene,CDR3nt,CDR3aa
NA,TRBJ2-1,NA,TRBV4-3,TGCGCCAGCAGCCAAGGGCCCCACTACAATGAGCAGTTCTTC,CASSQGPHYNEQFF
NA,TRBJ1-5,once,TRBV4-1,TGCGCCAGCAGCCAAAGACCCCCTGGGTGGGGCACATATAGCAATCAGCCCCAGCATTTT,CASSQRPPGWGTYSNQPQHF
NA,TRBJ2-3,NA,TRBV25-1,TGTGCCAGCAGTGAATTGCCGGGGCTATGGGGAACCACAGATACGCAGTATTTT,CASSELPGLWGTTDTQYF
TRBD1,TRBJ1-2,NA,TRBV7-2,TGTGCCAGCCGGACAGGAGGTTATGGCTACACCTTC,CASRTGGYGYTF
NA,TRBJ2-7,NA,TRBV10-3,TGTGCCATCAGGCTGGACGGTGGCTACGAGCAGTACTTC,CAIRLDGGYEQYF
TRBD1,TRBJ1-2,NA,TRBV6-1,TGTGCCAGCAGCGACAGGGGTGTAGATGGCTACACCTTC,CASSDRGVDGYTF
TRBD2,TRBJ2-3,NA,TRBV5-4,TGTGCCAGCAGCCTTCCGGGACTAGTTAGATCAGATACGCAGTATTTT,CASSLPGLVRSDTQYF
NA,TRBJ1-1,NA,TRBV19,TGTGCCAGTAGTATCTCGCAGGGAACTGAAGCTTTCTTT,CASSISQGTEAFF
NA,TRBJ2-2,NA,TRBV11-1,TGTGCCAGCCGCCTGACGTACACCGGGGAGCTGTTTTTT,CASRLTYTGELFF
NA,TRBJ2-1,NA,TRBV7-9,TGTGCCAGCAGCTCGTTGTGGGAAGACTGCTACAATGAGCAGTTCTTC,CASSSLWEDCYNEQFF
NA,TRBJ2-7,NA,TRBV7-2,TGTGCCAGCAGCCTAGAGGAGGCGGGCATGTCCGTCGGCGAGCAGTACTTC,CASSLEEAGMSVGEQYF
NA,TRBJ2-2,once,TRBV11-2,TGTGCCAGCAGCTTTACCGCGGGCCCTGCGAACACCGGGGAGCTGTTTTTT,CASSFTAGPANTGELFF
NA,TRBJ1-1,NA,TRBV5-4,TGTGCCAGCATTGGCCTTGTCTTGAACACTGAAGCTTTCTTT,CASIGLVLNTEAFF
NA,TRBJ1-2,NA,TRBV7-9,TGTGCCAGCAGCTTAAAGGGGAACGACTATGGCTACACCTTC,CASSLKGNDYGYTF
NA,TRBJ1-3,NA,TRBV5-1,TGCGCCAGCAGCTTTACTCCGGTGAGGCAGGGCGTTACTGGAAACACCATATATTTT,CASSFTPVRQGVTGNTIYF
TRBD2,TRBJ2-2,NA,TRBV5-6,TGTGCCAGCAGCTCAAACCCCTCCTCGGGGAGGGCCGACACCGGGGAGCTGTTTTTT,CASSSNPSSGRADTGELFF
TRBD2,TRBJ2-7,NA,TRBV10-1,TGCGCCAGCAGTGGTAGGGCGGGAGGGCCCTACGAGCAGTACTTC,CASSGRAGGPYEQYF
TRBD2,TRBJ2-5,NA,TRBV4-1,TGCGCCAGCAGCCAAGAGAGCGGGAGGATCCAAGAGACCCAGTACTTC,CASSQESGRIQETQYF
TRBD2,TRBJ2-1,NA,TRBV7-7,TGTGCCAGCAGCCCTAGCATAGCGGGAGGGGGTTACAATGAGCAGTTCTTC,CASSPSIAGGGYNEQFF
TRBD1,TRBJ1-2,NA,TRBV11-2,TGTGCCAGCAGCTTAGTAAGGGGGCGACTTGGCTACACCTTC,CASSLVRGRLGYTF
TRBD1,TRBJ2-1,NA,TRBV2,TGTGCCAGCAGTGAATATGAGGGACAGGGAGGGAATGAGCAGTTCTTC,CASSEYEGQGGNEQFF
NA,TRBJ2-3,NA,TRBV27,TGTGCCAGCAGTCGGGGCCATAGCACAGATACGCAGTATTTT,CASSRGHSTDTQYF
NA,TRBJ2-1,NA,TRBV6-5,TGTGCCAGCAGTCAAGGGAGGCGGGTCTACAATGAGCAGTTCTTC,CASSQGRRVYNEQFF
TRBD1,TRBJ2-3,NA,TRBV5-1,TGCGCCAGCAGGAGAACCGGGACAGGGGACACAGATACGCAGTATTTT,CASRRTGTGDTDTQYF
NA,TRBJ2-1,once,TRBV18,TGTGCCAGCGACTCACGGGAGTCCTACAATGAGCAGTTCTTC,CASDSRESYNEQFF
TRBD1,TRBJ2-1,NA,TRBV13,TGTGCCAGCAGCTCCCCTCATGGGACAGGGGGTACCTTGGGAATTGAGCAGTTCTTC,CASSSPHGTGGTLGIEQFF
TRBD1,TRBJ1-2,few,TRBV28,TGTGCCAGCTGCCGTGCTGGGACAGGGAATGGCTACACCTTC,CASCRAGTGNGYTF
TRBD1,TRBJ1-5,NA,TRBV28,TGTGCCAGCAGGCGGACAGGGCCTTATAGCAATCAGCCCCAGCATTTT,CASRRTGPYSNQPQHF
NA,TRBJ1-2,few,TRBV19,TGTGCCAGTACCATCCTCGGGGACCATGGCTACACCTTC,CASTILGDHGYTF
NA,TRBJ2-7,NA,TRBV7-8,TGTGCCAGCAGCCCCAGCGGGCCGGGGAGGGAGCAGTACTTC,CASSPSGPGREQYF
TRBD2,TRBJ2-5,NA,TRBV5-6,TGTGCCAGCAGCCCCACCCGGACTAGCGGGAGGGTGTGTCAAGAGACCCAGTACTTC,CASSPTRTSGRVCQETQYF
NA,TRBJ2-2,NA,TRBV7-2,TGTGCCAGCAGCTTAGCCGATCGGGTCCAAGCGGGTCACGGGGAGCTGTTTTTT,CASSLADRVQAGHGELFF
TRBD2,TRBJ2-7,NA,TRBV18,TGTGCCAGCTCACCCCTAGCGGGAGTAAACGAGCAGTACTTC,CASSPLAGVNEQYF
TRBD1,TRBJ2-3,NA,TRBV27,TGTGCCAGCAGTTTATTGACAGGGTTAAAGACAGATACGCAGTATTTT,CASSLLTGLKTDTQYF
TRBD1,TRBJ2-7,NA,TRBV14,TGTGCCAGCAGCCACCTAAGTCAAGCGGACAGGGGGTACGAGCAGTACTTC,CASSHLSQADRGYEQYF
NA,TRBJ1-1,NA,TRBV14,TGTGCCAGCAGCCAAGAGCCAGGGGCCCGCTCAAACACTGAAGCTTTCTTT,CASSQEPGARSNTEAFF
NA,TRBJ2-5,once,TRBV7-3,TGTGCCAGCAGCTTCCGGTCAAACCAAGAGACCCAGTACTTC,CASSFRSNQETQYF
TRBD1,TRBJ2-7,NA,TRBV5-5,TGTGCCAGCAGGTGGGGACAGGGTTCCTACGAGCAGTACTTC,CASRWGQGSYEQYF
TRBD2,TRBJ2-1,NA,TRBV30,TGTGCCTGGACGGCTAGCGGGAGTCCCCATGAGCAGTTCTTC,CAWTASGSPHEQFF
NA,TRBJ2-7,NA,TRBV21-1,TGTGCCAGCAGCAAAGGGGGACTGGCGCAAGAGCAGTACTTC,CASSKGGLAQEQYF
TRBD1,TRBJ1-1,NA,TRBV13,TGTGCCAGCAGCTTAGGGGGGACAGGGTGGGCTTTCTTT,CASSLGGTGWAFF
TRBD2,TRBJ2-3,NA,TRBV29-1,TGCAGCCCCGAGCGGACTAGCGGGAGAAGTTGTACGCAGTATTTT,CSPERTSGRSCTQYF
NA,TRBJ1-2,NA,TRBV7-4,TGTGCCAGCAGTACGGACTTGTTCGGCTACACCTTC,CASSTDLFGYTF